The entry below gives a single TCR beta chain sequence along with its context. The data were taken from a study of blood T cells in healthy people across ages. Together with a sample-barcoded 5' primer, a J-beta primer mix was included in a second PCR lasting about 6 to 11 cycles. MiXCR, applied by TCRdb to the 5' RACE reads, yields one record per CDR3 protein. The sample has about 1,400,000 distinct CDR3 sequences, 35% to 45% seen once. The CDR3 extends over 15 amino acids. CDR1 is MNHNS, CDR2 SASEGT, per germline. Unmatched junction bases numbered 5, after V lost 1 base and J lost 3 bases. The sequenced sample consisted of blood. V usage is TRBV6-1 and J usage is TRBJ2-7; 8 nucleotides agree with TRBD1. This receptor was obtained from a woman aged 18 to 35 in good health. This CDR3 is CASSEVPGGDYEQYF. The CDR3 nucleotides are TGTGCCAGCAGTGAAGTGCCAGGGGGCGACTACGAGCAGTACTTC.